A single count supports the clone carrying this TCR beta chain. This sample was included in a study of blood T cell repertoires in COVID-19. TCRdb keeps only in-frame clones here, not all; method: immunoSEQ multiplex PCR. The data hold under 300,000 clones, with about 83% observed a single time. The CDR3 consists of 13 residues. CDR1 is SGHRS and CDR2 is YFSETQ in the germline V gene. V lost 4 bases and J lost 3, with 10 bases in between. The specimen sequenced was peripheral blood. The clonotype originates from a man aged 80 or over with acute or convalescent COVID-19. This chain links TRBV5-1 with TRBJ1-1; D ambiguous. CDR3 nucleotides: TGCGCCAGCAGCCCAGACACTTACACTGAAGCTTTCTTT. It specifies CASSPDTYTEAFF.